Shown below are 23 T cell receptor beta chains from a single sample sequenced in a study of Tregs in tolerant kidney transplant recipients (dated by TCRdb to about 2019). Library preparation was by the immunoSEQ multiplex PCR assay. Imported from immuneACCESS, the table was reduced by TCRdb to in-frame sequences with V and J called. These copies leave out some clones; in studies compared against another copy, an unresolved V gene accounts for under half, and the cause of the remainder is not known. In this sample the table shows around 20,000 clones, roughly four fifths of which occur a single time. The ten largest clones represent 2.5% of the sample. Sequenced material: Tregs from blood. Every receptor here comes from a human donor in good health.

The chain has TRBV7-2 and TRBJ1-5; perhaps TRBD1 as D (6 bases). This CDR3 is built from 15 residues. Trimming took off 2 bases at V and 1 base at J, with 9 bases between the two ends. Germline V gene lookup returns CDR1 SGHTA and CDR2 FQGNSA. The CDR3 loop reads CASSLYRASNQPQHF. CDR3 sequence (DNA): TGTGCCAGCAGCTTATACAGGGCGAGCAATCAGCCCCAGCATTTT.

The CDR3 nucleotides are TGTGCCAGCAGCCCGAATCAAGGAAGTGATCAGCCCCAGCATTTT. Protein product: CASSPNQGSDQPQHF. The chain links TRBV7-2 to TRBJ1-5; the D is unclear. This CDR3 is built from 15 residues. The germline CDR1 and CDR2 sequences are SGHTA and FQGNSA. The germline V and J ends were trimmed by 5 bases and 5 bases, with 16 bases remaining between them.

The J gene is TRBJ1-2, the V gene TRBV7-2; TRBD1 agrees at 9 bases. J gave up 0 bases and V 4 bases, and 15 bases lay outside the gene matches. The V gene's germline CDR1 is SGHTA and CDR2 FQGNSA. CDR3 size: 19 residues. The CDR3 is CASSSRYGQGSRANYGYTF. DNA for the CDR3: TGTGCCAGCAGCTCTAGATACGGACAGGGGTCGCGAGCTAACTATGGCTACACCTTC.

The rearrangement links TRBV29-1 to TRBJ1-1; D call uncertain. The CDR3 totals 14 residues. The germline V gene encodes CDR1 SQVTM and CDR2 ANQGSEA. V lost 8 bases and J 1 base, leaving 17 bases between the germline ends. DNA of the CDR3: TGCAGCACAACCCGCGGGTCAGGGAACACTGAAGCTTTCTTT. Its translation: CSTTRGSGNTEAFF.

The chain recombines TRBV2 with TRBJ2-5; D is unresolved. Germline CDR1 is SNHLY and CDR2 is FYNNEI. V lost 7 bases and J 5 bases, leaving 8 bases between the germline ends. The CDR3 runs to 11 residues. Here the CDR3 reads CASTPTETQYF. In nucleotides, the CDR3 is TGTGCCAGCACCCCGACCGAGACCCAGTACTTC. The full variable domain, its missing parts supplied by reference TRBV2 and TRBJ2-5, is EPEVTQTPSHQVTQMGQEVILRCVPISNHLYFYWYRQILGQKVEFLVSFYNNEISEKSEIFDDQFSVERPDGSNFTLKIRSTKLEDSAMYFCASTPTETQYFGPGTRLLVL.

This chain joins TRBV28 and TRBJ2-3; 7 nucleotides agree with TRBD1. CDR1 is MDHEN, CDR2 SYDVKM, per germline. The CDR3 totals 14 residues. The V segment lost 5 bases and the J segment 7 bases; nucleotides outside the gene matches: 9. The CDR3 here is CASSPGGLGNTQYF. CDR3 coding DNA: TGTGCCAGCAGTCCAGGGGGTTTGGGGAATACGCAGTATTTT.

Written as DNA, the CDR3 is TGTGCCAGCAGCGTAGGGACTAGTACCTACAATGAGCAGTTCTTC. Protein: CASSVGTSTYNEQFF. This sequence joins TRBV9 and TRBJ2-1, with TRBD2 matching 7 bases. The V gene's germline CDR1 is SGDLS and CDR2 YYNGEE. The CDR3 consists of 15 residues. J lost 2 bases, V lost 0 bases, and 2 bases had no gene match. Full variable domain (remainder filled in from reference TRBV9 and TRBJ2-1): DSGVTQTPKHLITATGQRVTLRCSPRSGDLSVYWYQQSLDQGLQFLIQYYNGEERAKGNILERFSAQQFPDLHSELNLSSLELGDSALYFCASSVGTSTYNEQFFGPGTRLTVL.

The gene calls are TRBV11-2 and TRBJ2-1; 7 bases fit TRBD1. Germline loops: CDR1 SGHAT, CDR2 FQNNGV. This CDR3 spans 15 amino acids. V shed 2 bases and J 6 bases; nucleotides not matched to a gene: 7. CDR3 protein: CASSLRGDRVNEQFF. CDR3 nucleotide sequence: TGTGCCAGCAGCTTAAGGGGAGACAGGGTCAATGAGCAGTTCTTC.

In its sample, this clone was seen a few times. The chain joins TRBV11-3 to TRBJ2-2, with 11 bases identical to TRBD1. This CDR3 region has 16 residues. Germline lookup yields CDR1 SGHNT and CDR2 YENEEA. V was clipped by 5 bases and J by 2 bases; unmatched bases: 4. The CDR3 sequence: CASSTRTGGNTGELFF. The CDR3 coding sequence is TGTGCCAGCAGCACCCGGACAGGGGGCAACACCGGGGAGCTGTTTTTT. The full variable domain, rest sourced from reference TRBV11-3 and TRBJ2-2, is EAGVVQSPRYKIIEKKQPVAFWCNPISGHNTLYWYLQNLGQGPELLIRYENEEAVDDSQLPKDRFSAERLKGVDSTLKIQPAELGDSAVYLCASSTRTGGNTGELFFGEGSRLTVL.

The V gene is TRBV5-6, the J gene TRBJ1-2, with D maybe TRBD1 (5 bases). Germline V gene lookup returns CDR1 SGHDT and CDR2 YYEEEE. With 4 bases removed from V and 4 bases from J, the gap between germline ends came to 14 bases. The CDR3 is made up of 14 amino acids. DNA for the CDR3: TGTGCCAGCAGCCGGGGGAGCGTAAGCTATGGCTACACCTTC. Its translation: CASSRGSVSYGYTF.

The chain has TRBV11-2 and TRBJ2-6; D is perhaps TRBD1 (6 bases). V gave up 5 bases and J gave up 2 bases, with 7 bases separating them. The V gene's germline CDR1 is SGHAT and CDR2 FQNNGV. CDR3 length equals 14 residues. The CDR3 protein is CASSTGPGANVLTF. The CDR3 region has the DNA TGTGCCAGCAGCACAGGGCCTGGGGCCAACGTCCTGACTTTC.

The rearrangement joins TRBV19 to TRBJ2-3; perhaps D is TRBD1 or TRBD2 (6 bases each). This CDR3 is built from 15 residues. The V and J ends lost 4 bases and 3 bases respectively, with 14 bases between them. Germline V gene sequence: CDR1 LNHDA, CDR2 SQIVND (reference sequence). Here the CDR3 reads CASSNGGGATDTQYF. The CDR3 region has the DNA TGTGCCAGTAGTAATGGGGGCGGGGCGACAGATACGCAGTATTTT. Full variable domain (missing parts from reference TRBV19 and TRBJ2-3): DGGITQSPKYLFRKEGQNVTLSCEQNLNHDAMYWYRQDPGQGLRLIYYSQIVNDFQKGDIAEGYSVSREKKESFPLTVTSAQKNPTAFYLCASSNGGGATDTQYFGPGTRLTVL.

J is TRBJ1-6 and V is TRBV5-1; 10 bases match TRBD1. Germline V gene lookup returns CDR1 SGHRS and CDR2 YFSETQ. The CDR3 is 15 amino acids. V dropped 2 bases and J dropped 7; count of bases not matched to a gene: 3. The CDR3 DNA sequence: TGCGCCAGCAGCTTTAGGGGACAGGGGAATTCACCCCTCCACTTT. It translates to CASSFRGQGNSPLHF.

This clone has a single count. V is TRBV4-2 and J is TRBJ2-7, with TRBD2 matching 15 bases. Germline lookup yields CDR1 LGHNA and CDR2 YNFKEQ. This CDR3 spans 16 amino acids. The ends lost 6 bases at V and 6 bases at J; junction bases unmatched: 9. CDR3 region: CASRHGLAGGPGEQYF. The CDR3, as DNA: TGTGCCAGCAGACACGGACTAGCGGGAGGGCCTGGCGAGCAGTACTTC.

This clone was recorded once. This chain links TRBV11-3 with TRBJ1-3; the D is unclear. The CDR3 loop spans 14 amino acids. The germline V gene has CDR1 SGHNT and CDR2 YENEEA. Trimming stripped 8 bases from V and 2 bases from J, with 13 bases between. The CDR3 loop reads CASSPRAPGNTIYF. Written as DNA, the CDR3 is TGTGCCAGCTCACCAAGGGCACCTGGAAACACCATATATTTT.

This clone appeared a few times. V is TRBV5-4 and J is TRBJ2-4, with 8 positions matching TRBD2. Germline trimming cut 5 bases from V and 3 bases from J; bases unmatched to any gene: 10. CDR3 length equals 16 residues. Per germline, CDR1 SGHNT and CDR2 YYREEE (reference sequence). The chain's CDR3 is CASSLAGRVGKNIQYF. DNA for the CDR3: TGTGCCAGCAGTTTAGCGGGACGTGTAGGCAAAAACATTCAGTACTTC.

This clone is a singleton in its sample. This rearrangement joins TRBV4-1 to TRBJ2-6, with D perhaps matching TRBD2 (5 bases). V lost 2 bases and J 2 bases, leaving 7 bases between the germline ends. The CDR3 is 15 amino acids. Germline CDR1 and CDR2: MGHRA and YSYEKL. The CDR3 bases are TGCGCCAGCAGCCAACGGGATACTGGGGCCAACGTCCTGACTTTC. This translates into CASSQRDTGANVLTF.

The chain combines TRBV7-8 with TRBJ1-1; D call uncertain. The CDR3 is 14 amino acids. CDR1 is SGHVS, CDR2 FQNEAQ, per germline. The V and J ends lost 1 base and 5 bases respectively, with 11 bases between them. Here the CDR3 DNA reads TGTGCCAGCAGCTTAGGTCCGGGGTATACTGAAGCTTTCTTT. Its protein is CASSLGPGYTEAFF.

The rearrangement uses TRBV27 and TRBJ2-1, with 10 bases that match TRBD1. Germline trimming cut 2 bases from V and 10 bases from J; bases unmatched to any gene: 14. Per the germline V gene, CDR1 is MNHEY and CDR2 is SMNVEV (reference sequence). The length of the CDR3 is 17 residues. DNA of the CDR3: TGTGCCAGCAGTTTAGCCTCGCCGGGACAGGGGTCAAAGGAGCAGTTCTTC. Its protein is CASSLASPGQGSKEQFF.

The CDR3 protein is CASSQATSGSTDTQYF. The DNA of the CDR3 is TGCGCCAGCAGCCAGGCGACTAGCGGATCCACAGATACGCAGTATTTT. The gene calls are TRBV4-1 and TRBJ2-3; 9 positions match TRBD2. Trimming at V came to 3 bases and at J to 2 bases, leaving 6 bases not matched to a gene. Looked up from germline, CDR1 is MGHRA and CDR2 is YSYEKL. The CDR3 length is 16 residues.

The chain is built from TRBV30 and TRBJ1-1; unclear D gene. V lost 2 bases and J 0 bases, leaving 7 bases between the germline ends. From germline, CDR1 is GTSNPN and CDR2 SVGIG (reference sequence). The CDR3 length is 13 residues. CDR3 nucleotide sequence: TGTGCCTGGAGTCTCCTAATGAACACTGAAGCTTTCTTT. Protein: CAWSLLMNTEAFF.

V usage is TRBV30 and J usage is TRBJ1-1; tentative D call: TRBD1 (5 bases). Deletions cut 2 bases from V and 1 base from J, with 11 bases between. The germline V gene encodes CDR1 GTSNPN and CDR2 SVGIG (reference sequence). CDR3 length: 14 residues. CDR3 in DNA: TGTGCCTGGAGTCGGGGACTCTCGAACACTGAAGCTTTCTTT. It encodes CAWSRGLSNTEAFF.

This sequence joins TRBV19 and TRBJ2-3; D is undetermined. The germline V and J ends were trimmed by 5 bases and 8 bases, with 17 bases remaining between them. The CDR3 loop spans 14 amino acids. Germline values: CDR1 LNHDA, CDR2 SQIVND (reference sequence). The CDR3 DNA reads as TGTGCCAGTAGTCTTAGGACCCCTGACGGTACGCAGTATTTT. Translation: CASSLRTPDGTQYF.